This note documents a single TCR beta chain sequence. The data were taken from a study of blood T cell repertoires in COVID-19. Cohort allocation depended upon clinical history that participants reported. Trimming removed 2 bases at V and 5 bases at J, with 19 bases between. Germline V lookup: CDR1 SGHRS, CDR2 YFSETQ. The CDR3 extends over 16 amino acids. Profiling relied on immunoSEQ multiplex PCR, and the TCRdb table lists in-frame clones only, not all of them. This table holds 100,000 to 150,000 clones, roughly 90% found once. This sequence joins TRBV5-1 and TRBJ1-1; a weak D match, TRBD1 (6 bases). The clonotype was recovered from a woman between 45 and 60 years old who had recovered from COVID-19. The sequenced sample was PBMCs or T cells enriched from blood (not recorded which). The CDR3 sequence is CASSLASGTRGTEAFF. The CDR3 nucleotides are TGCGCCAGCAGCTTAGCCTCCGGGACAAGGGGGACTGAAGCTTTCTTT.